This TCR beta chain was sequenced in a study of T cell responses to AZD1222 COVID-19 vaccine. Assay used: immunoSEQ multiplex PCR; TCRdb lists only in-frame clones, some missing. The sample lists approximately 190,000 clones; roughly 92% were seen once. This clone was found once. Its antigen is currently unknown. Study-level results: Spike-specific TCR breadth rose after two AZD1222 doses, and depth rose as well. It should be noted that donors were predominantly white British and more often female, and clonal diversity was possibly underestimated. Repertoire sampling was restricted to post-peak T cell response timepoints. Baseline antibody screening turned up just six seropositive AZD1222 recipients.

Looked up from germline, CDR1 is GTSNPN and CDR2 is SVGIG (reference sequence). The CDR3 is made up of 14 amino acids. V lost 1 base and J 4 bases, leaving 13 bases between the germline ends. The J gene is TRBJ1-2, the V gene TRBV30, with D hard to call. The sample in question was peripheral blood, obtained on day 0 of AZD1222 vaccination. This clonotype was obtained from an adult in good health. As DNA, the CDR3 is TGTGCCTGGAGTGACCCCACACGAGCCTATGGCTACACCTTC. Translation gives CAWSDPTRAYGYTF.